This TCR beta chain appears in the sequencing data of a study of post-analysis software for immune sequencing data. Study results and limitations: TRBV5-6, TRBV5-1 and TRBV20-1 belonged to a set of about 5 TRBV segments that were more frequent in patients than controls.

With V trimmed by 2 bases and J by 3 bases, 12 bases remained unmatched. Germline loops: CDR1 MNHEY, CDR2 SVGEGT. This CDR3 comprises 17 residues. cDNA libraries of TCR beta carried unique molecular identifiers. Input populations of 1 to 10 million T cells gave rise to approximately 500,000 cDNA molecules. MiXCR, applied by TCRdb to the PCR reads, yields one record per CDR3 protein. The sample lists about 540,000 distinct CDR3 sequences, around 36% seen once, with approximately 5.4% in the top ten. Comment on this clonotype: Its target is unknown.

This receptor was obtained from a girl aged 2-17 years with multiple sclerosis. The gene calls are TRBV6-2 or TRBV6-3 and TRBJ1-1; 7 bases line up with TRBD1. Input material: blood. The CDR3 coding sequence is TGTGCCAGCAGTTACCGGACAGGAAAGGGTTGGGACACTGAAGCTTTCTTT. Translation gives CASSYRTGKGWDTEAFF.